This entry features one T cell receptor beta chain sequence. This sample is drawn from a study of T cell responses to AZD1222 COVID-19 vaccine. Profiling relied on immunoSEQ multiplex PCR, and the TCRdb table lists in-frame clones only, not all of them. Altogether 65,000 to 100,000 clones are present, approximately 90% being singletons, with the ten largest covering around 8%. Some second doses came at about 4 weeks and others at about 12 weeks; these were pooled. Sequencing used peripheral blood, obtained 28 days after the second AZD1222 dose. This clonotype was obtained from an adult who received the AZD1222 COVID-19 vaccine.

CDR3 sequence (DNA): TGTGCCAGTCTGCCGGGACAGGGAGTTCCGAACACCATATATTTT. Protein sequence: CASLPGQGVPNTIYF. The chain couples TRBV19 to TRBJ1-3, with 9 bases aligning to TRBD1. CDR1 and CDR2 (germline): LNHDA, SQIVND (reference sequence). The CDR3 extends over 15 amino acids. V dropped 8 bases and J dropped 7; count of bases not matched to a gene: 12.